The present T cell receptor (beta chain) was sequenced within a study of OX40 agonist ivuxolimab in advanced cancers. The germline gives CDR1 MNHEY, CDR2 SMNVEV (reference sequence). This CDR3 comprises 16 residues. After removal of 1 base from V and 1 base from J, the junction contained 4 bases not matched to a gene. Profiling relied on immunoSEQ multiplex PCR, and the TCRdb table lists in-frame clones only, not all of them. The table lists around 38,000 clones, 82% of them singletons. The specimen was CD4+ or CD8+ T cells sorted from blood, collected in a trial of the OX40 agonist ivuxolimab. V gene TRBV27 combines with J gene TRBJ2-5; TRBD1 matches at 9 bases. The TCR sequence derives from an adult with an advanced solid tumor such as melanoma, head and neck, liver or kidney cancer. The CDR3 sequence: CASSLYRGQPQETQYF. The CDR3, as DNA: TGTGCCAGCAGTTTATACAGGGGGCAACCCCAAGAGACCCAGTACTTC.